These 5 T cell receptor beta chains share one sample of origin, sequenced in a study of beta chain features in type 1 diabetes. Reverse transcribing all isolated RNA meant expressed TCRB transcripts were sequenced. Profiled with immunoSEQ multiplex PCR; TCRdb holds only in-frame clones, not every one. The sample lists about 160,000 clones, approximately 9.1% seen once, with 2.3% in the top ten. Sequenced: central memory CD4+ T cells from blood. Receptors originate from a woman aged 18 to 35 in good health.

J is TRBJ2-1 and V is TRBV18; TRBD1 aligns across 7 bases. Looked up from germline, CDR1 is KGHSH and CDR2 is LQKENI. This CDR3 is 15 amino acids long. Trimming cost V 5 bases and J 0 bases; bases outside gene matches: 4. In nucleotides, the CDR3 is TGTGCCAGCTCAGAGGGACAGACCTCCTACAATGAGCAGTTCTTC. It translates to CASSEGQTSYNEQFF. Filled out from reference TRBV18 and TRBJ2-1, the complete variable domain reads NAGVMQNPRHLVRRRGQEARLRCSPMKGHSHVYWYRQLPEEGLKFMVYLQKENIIDESGMPKERFSAEFPKEGPSILRIQQVVRGDSAAYFCASSEGQTSYNEQFFGPGTRLTVL.

This clone was found a few times. The chain uses TRBV12-5 and TRBJ2-6, with TRBD1 matching over 8 bases. In germline, CDR1 is LGHNT, CDR2 FRNRAP. Trimming cost V 7 bases and J 0 bases; bases outside gene matches: 11. The CDR3 loop spans 18 amino acids. The CDR3: CASAPGTGSHSGANVLTF. CDR3 in DNA: TGTGCTAGTGCCCCCGGGACAGGCTCTCACTCTGGGGCCAACGTCCTGACTTTC. Using reference TRBV12-5 and TRBJ2-6 for the parts outside the CDR3, the full variable domain is DARVTQTPRHKVTEMGQEVTMRCQPILGHNTVFWYRQTMMQGLELLAYFRNRAPLDDSGMPKDRFSAEMPDATLATLKIQPSEPRDSAVYFCASAPGTGSHSGANVLTFGAGSRLTVL.

The V gene is TRBV7-8, the J gene TRBJ1-6; 11 positions agree with TRBD1. Trimming removed 11 bases from V and 4 bases from J; junction bases left unmatched: 4. The CDR3 extends over 14 amino acids. Germline CDR1 is SGHVS and CDR2 is FQNEAQ. CDR3 loop: CAWGQGDYNSPLHF. The CDR3 DNA sequence: TGTGCCTGGGGACAGGGGGATTATAATTCACCCCTCCACTTT.

The CDR3 spells CASSPERQETQYF. In nucleotides, the CDR3 is TGTGCCAGCAGCCCGGAGAGACAAGAGACCCAGTACTTC. J is TRBJ2-5 and V is TRBV5-4; unclear D gene. This CDR3 region has 13 residues. The germline gives CDR1 SGHNT, CDR2 YYREEE (reference sequence). Trimming took off 4 bases at V and 2 bases at J, with 9 bases between the two ends.

The chain uses TRBV30 and TRBJ1-4, with D perhaps matching TRBD1 (6 bases). Trimming removed 0 bases from V and 6 bases from J, with 11 bases in between. This CDR3 region has 14 residues. CDR1 is GTSNPN, CDR2 SVGIG, per germline (reference sequence). For the CDR3, the DNA is TGTGCCTGGAGTGTAGGGGGGGCATATGAAAAACTGTTTTTT. Encoded protein: CAWSVGGAYEKLFF. Full variable domain (remainder filled in from reference TRBV30 and TRBJ1-4): SQTIHQWPATLVQPVGSPLSLECTVEGTSNPNLYWYRQAAGRGLQLLFYSVGIGQISSEVPQNLSASRPQDRQFILSSKKLLLSDSGFYLCAWSVGGAYEKLFFGSGTQLSVL.